A selection of T cell receptor beta chains follows, all from one sample in a study of T cell responses to AZD1222 COVID-19 vaccine. The table came from immunoSEQ multiplex PCR; TCRdb's copy has only in-frame clones and leaves some out. The sample has about 53,000 clones, roughly 84% seen once. Material: peripheral blood, obtained on day 0 of AZD1222 vaccination. The receptor source for this set is an adult in good health. Both conserved end residues are part of each CDR3. A D gene is named only where the DNA matches it firmly. Size tells how often a clone was seen (once, few, many) or the class of an expanded clone, and some rows leave it out.

j_call: TRBJ2-7; clone_size: few; v_call: TRBV7-9; d_call: TRBD1; cdr3_aa: CASSLSGTGSYEQYF; cdr3_nt: TGTGCCAGCAGCTTATCAGGGACAGGGTCCTACGAGCAGTACTTC
j_call: TRBJ1-2; clone_size: few; v_call: TRBV10-3; d_call: -; cdr3_aa: CAISGQNKNYGYTF; cdr3_nt: TGTGCCATCAGTGGACAGAACAAAAACTATGGCTACACCTTC
j_call: TRBJ2-2; clone_size: -; v_call: TRBV11-3; d_call: TRBD1; cdr3_aa: CASSFDRETGELFF; cdr3_nt: TGTGCCAGCAGCTTCGACAGGGAGACCGGGGAGCTGTTTTTT
j_call: TRBJ2-2; clone_size: once; v_call: TRBV5-1; d_call: -; cdr3_aa: CASSLIMGDTGELFF; cdr3_nt: TGCGCCAGCAGCTTAATAATGGGGGACACCGGGGAGCTGTTTTTT
j_call: TRBJ2-1; clone_size: -; v_call: TRBV7-8; d_call: -; cdr3_aa: CASKKSAGIDNEQFF; cdr3_nt: TGTGCCAGCAAAAAGTCGGCGGGAATCGACAATGAGCAGTTCTTC
j_call: TRBJ1-3; clone_size: -; v_call: TRBV9; d_call: -; cdr3_aa: CASSLYTGSSGNTIYF; cdr3_nt: TGTGCCAGCAGCTTATACACGGGATCCTCTGGAAACACCATATATTTT
j_call: TRBJ1-6; clone_size: -; v_call: TRBV6-1; d_call: -; cdr3_aa: CASSDGQTNSPLHF; cdr3_nt: TGTGCCAGCAGTGACGGACAGACTAATTCACCCCTCCACTTT
j_call: TRBJ1-4; clone_size: -; v_call: TRBV2; d_call: -; cdr3_aa: CASSPDGDATNEKLFF; cdr3_nt: TGTGCCAGCAGTCCGGACGGGGATGCAACTAATGAAAAACTGTTTTTT
j_call: TRBJ1-5; clone_size: few; v_call: TRBV19; d_call: -; cdr3_aa: CASSIAPDYSNQPQHF; cdr3_nt: TGTGCCAGTAGTATAGCGCCCGACTATAGCAATCAGCCCCAGCATTTT
j_call: TRBJ1-1; clone_size: -; v_call: TRBV27; d_call: -; cdr3_aa: CASSVRVRNTEAFF; cdr3_nt: TGTGCCAGCAGCGTTAGGGTGAGGAACACTGAAGCTTTCTTT
j_call: TRBJ1-6; clone_size: -; v_call: TRBV2; d_call: TRBD1; cdr3_aa: CASSETGSHNSPLHF; cdr3_nt: TGTGCCAGCAGTGAGACAGGGAGCCATAATTCACCCCTCCACTTT
j_call: TRBJ1-2; clone_size: -; v_call: TRBV4-1; d_call: TRBD1; cdr3_aa: CASSQAGGYGYTF; cdr3_nt: TGCGCCAGCAGCCAAGCAGGGGGGTATGGCTACACCTTC
j_call: TRBJ2-1; clone_size: once; v_call: TRBV19; d_call: TRBD2; cdr3_aa: CASSITSANNEQFF; cdr3_nt: TGTGCCAGTAGTATCACTAGCGCGAACAATGAGCAGTTCTTC
j_call: TRBJ1-2; clone_size: -; v_call: TRBV15; d_call: -; cdr3_aa: CATSRDQVTWSYGYTF; cdr3_nt: TGTGCCACCAGCAGAGATCAGGTGACGTGGAGCTATGGCTACACCTTC
j_call: TRBJ1-2; clone_size: -; v_call: TRBV29-1; d_call: -; cdr3_aa: CSVALSGAPQIYGYTF; cdr3_nt: TGCAGCGTTGCTCTGTCTGGGGCTCCCCAGATCTATGGCTACACCTTC
j_call: TRBJ2-5; clone_size: -; v_call: TRBV19; d_call: -; cdr3_aa: CASSIALGGRNLMETQYF; cdr3_nt: TGTGCCAGTAGTATCGCCCTCGGCGGGCGGAACCTTATGGAGACCCAGTACTTC
j_call: TRBJ2-1; clone_size: -; v_call: TRBV11-2; d_call: -; cdr3_aa: CASSYSESYNEQFF; cdr3_nt: TGTGCCAGCAGCTACAGCGAATCCTACAATGAGCAGTTCTTC
j_call: TRBJ1-3; clone_size: -; v_call: TRBV3-1/TRBV3-2; d_call: TRBD1; cdr3_aa: CASSQGWDRDGNTIYF; cdr3_nt: TGTGCCAGCAGCCAAGGATGGGACAGGGACGGAAACACCATATATTTT
j_call: TRBJ1-6; clone_size: -; v_call: TRBV6-5; d_call: TRBD1; cdr3_aa: CASSRTNRGNSLHF; cdr3_nt: TGTGCCAGCAGCCGGACCAACAGGGGAAACTCCCTCCACTTT
j_call: TRBJ1-4; clone_size: -; v_call: TRBV6-2/TRBV6-3; d_call: -; cdr3_aa: CASSTGTENEKLFF; cdr3_nt: TGTGCCAGCAGCACCGGGACGGAAAATGAAAAACTGTTTTTT
j_call: TRBJ2-2; clone_size: few; v_call: TRBV5-1; d_call: TRBD1; cdr3_aa: CASSLGQGFGTGELFF; cdr3_nt: TGCGCCAGCAGCTTGGGACAGGGGTTTGGCACCGGGGAGCTGTTTTTT
j_call: TRBJ1-3; clone_size: -; v_call: TRBV28; d_call: -; cdr3_aa: CASSLGTASGNTIYF; cdr3_nt: TGTGCCAGCAGTTTAGGGACGGCCTCTGGAAACACCATATATTTT
j_call: TRBJ1-5; clone_size: -; v_call: TRBV7-2; d_call: -; cdr3_aa: CASSLAVGQQPQHF; cdr3_nt: TGTGCCAGCAGCTTAGCGGTGGGGCAACAGCCCCAGCATTTT
j_call: TRBJ1-5; clone_size: -; v_call: TRBV6-5; d_call: -; cdr3_aa: CASSDRGQSNQPQHF; cdr3_nt: TGTGCCAGCAGCGACCGGGGGCAGAGCAATCAGCCCCAGCATTTT
j_call: TRBJ1-5; clone_size: few; v_call: TRBV19; d_call: TRBD1; cdr3_aa: CASSRPGQGFWASNQPQHF; cdr3_nt: TGTGCCAGTAGTCGCCCGGGACAGGGCTTCTGGGCTAGCAATCAGCCCCAGCATTTT
j_call: TRBJ2-1; clone_size: -; v_call: TRBV24-1; d_call: -; cdr3_aa: CATSVPGGYNEQFF; cdr3_nt: TGTGCCACCAGTGTCCCAGGGGGGTACAATGAGCAGTTCTTC
j_call: TRBJ2-5; clone_size: -; v_call: TRBV29-1; d_call: -; cdr3_aa: CSAAGQAGETQYF; cdr3_nt: TGCAGCGCTGCGGGGCAGGCAGGTGAGACCCAGTACTTC
j_call: TRBJ1-2; clone_size: -; v_call: TRBV2; d_call: -; cdr3_aa: CASSVGRTSSGYTF; cdr3_nt: TGTGCCAGCAGTGTGGGCAGGACAAGTTCTGGCTACACCTTC
j_call: TRBJ2-7; clone_size: few; v_call: TRBV5-5; d_call: -; cdr3_aa: CASSLSTSYEQYF; cdr3_nt: TGTGCCAGCAGCTTGTCCACCTCCTACGAGCAGTACTTC